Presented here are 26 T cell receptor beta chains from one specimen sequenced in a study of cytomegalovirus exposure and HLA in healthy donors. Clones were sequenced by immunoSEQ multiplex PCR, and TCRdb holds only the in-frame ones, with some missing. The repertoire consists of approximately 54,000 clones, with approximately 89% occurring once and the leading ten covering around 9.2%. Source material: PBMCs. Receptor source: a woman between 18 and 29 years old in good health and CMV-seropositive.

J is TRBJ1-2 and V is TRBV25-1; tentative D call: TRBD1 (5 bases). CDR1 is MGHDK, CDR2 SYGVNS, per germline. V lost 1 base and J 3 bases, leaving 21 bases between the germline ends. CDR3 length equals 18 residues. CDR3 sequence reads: CASSEWGPRSDRYYGYTF. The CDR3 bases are TGTGCCAGCAGTGAATGGGGCCCGAGATCAGACAGATACTATGGCTACACCTTC.

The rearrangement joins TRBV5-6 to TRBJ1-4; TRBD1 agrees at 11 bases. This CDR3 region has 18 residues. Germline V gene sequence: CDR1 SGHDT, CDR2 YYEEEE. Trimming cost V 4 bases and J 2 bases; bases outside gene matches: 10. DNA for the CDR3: TGTGCCAGCAGCCGAGGTCCCGGGACAGGGGGTACTAATGAAAAACTGTTTTTT. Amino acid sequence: CASSRGPGTGGTNEKLFF.

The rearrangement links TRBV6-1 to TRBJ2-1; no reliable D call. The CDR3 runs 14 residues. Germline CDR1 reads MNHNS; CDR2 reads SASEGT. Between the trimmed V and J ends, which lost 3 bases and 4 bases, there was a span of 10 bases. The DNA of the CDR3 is TGTGCCAGCAGTGACCCAGGCAGGTACAATGAGCAGTTCTTC. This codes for CASSDPGRYNEQFF.

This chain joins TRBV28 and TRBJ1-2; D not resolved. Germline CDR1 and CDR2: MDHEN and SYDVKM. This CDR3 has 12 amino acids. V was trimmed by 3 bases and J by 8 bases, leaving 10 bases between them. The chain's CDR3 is CASSLGGFGYTF. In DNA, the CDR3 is TGTGCCAGCAGTTTGGGAGGCTTCGGCTACACCTTC.

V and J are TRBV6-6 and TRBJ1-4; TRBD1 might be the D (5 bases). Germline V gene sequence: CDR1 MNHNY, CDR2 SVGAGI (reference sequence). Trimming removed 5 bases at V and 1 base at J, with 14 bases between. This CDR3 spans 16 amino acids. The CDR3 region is CASSTIGRGTNEKLFF. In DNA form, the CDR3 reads TGTGCCAGCAGTACAATTGGGAGGGGAACTAATGAAAAACTGTTTTTT.

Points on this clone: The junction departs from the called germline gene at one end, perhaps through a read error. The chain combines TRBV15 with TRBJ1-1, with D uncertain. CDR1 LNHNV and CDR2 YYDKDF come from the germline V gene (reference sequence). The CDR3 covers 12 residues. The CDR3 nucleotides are TGTGTCACCAGCAGAGGAGTCACTGAAGCTTTCTTT. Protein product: CVTSRGVTEAFF. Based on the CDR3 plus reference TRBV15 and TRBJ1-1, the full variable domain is DAMVIQNPRYQVTQFGKPVTLSCSQTLNHNVMYWYQQKSSQAPKLLFHYYDKDFNNEADTPDNFQSRRPNTSFCFLDIRSPGLGDTAMYLCVTSRGVTEAFFGQGTRLTVV.

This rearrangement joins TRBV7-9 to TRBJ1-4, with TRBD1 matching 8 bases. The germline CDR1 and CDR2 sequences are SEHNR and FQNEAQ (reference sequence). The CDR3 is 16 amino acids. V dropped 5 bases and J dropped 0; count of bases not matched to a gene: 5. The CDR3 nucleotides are TGTGCCAGCAGCGGGGGGACAGGAACAACTAATGAAAAACTGTTTTTT. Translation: CASSGGTGTTNEKLFF. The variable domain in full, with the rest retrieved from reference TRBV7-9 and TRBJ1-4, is DTGVSQNPRHKITKRGQNVTFRCDPISEHNRLYWYRQTLGQGPEFLTYFQNEAQLEKSRLLSDRFSAERPKGSFSTLEIQRTEQGDSAMYLCASSGGTGTTNEKLFFGSGTQLSVL.

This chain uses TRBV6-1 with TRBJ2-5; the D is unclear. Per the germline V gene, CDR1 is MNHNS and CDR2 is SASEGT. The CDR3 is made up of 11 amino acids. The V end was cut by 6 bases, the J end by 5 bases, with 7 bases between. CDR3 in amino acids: CASSPGETQYF. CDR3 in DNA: TGTGCCAGCAGCCCCGGGGAGACCCAGTACTTC.

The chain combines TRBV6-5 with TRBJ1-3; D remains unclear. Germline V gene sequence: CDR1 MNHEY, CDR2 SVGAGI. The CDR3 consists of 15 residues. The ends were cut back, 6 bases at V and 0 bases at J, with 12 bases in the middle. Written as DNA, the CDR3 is TGTGCCAGCAGGTCACAGTTGCCCTCTGGAAACACCATATATTTT. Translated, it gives CASRSQLPSGNTIYF.

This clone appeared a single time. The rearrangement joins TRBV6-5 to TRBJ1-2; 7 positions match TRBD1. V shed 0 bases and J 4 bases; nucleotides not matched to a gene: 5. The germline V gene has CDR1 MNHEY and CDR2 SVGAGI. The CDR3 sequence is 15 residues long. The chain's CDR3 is CASSYSQTGVYGYTF. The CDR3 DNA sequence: TGTGCCAGCAGTTACTCGCAAACAGGGGTCTATGGCTACACCTTC.

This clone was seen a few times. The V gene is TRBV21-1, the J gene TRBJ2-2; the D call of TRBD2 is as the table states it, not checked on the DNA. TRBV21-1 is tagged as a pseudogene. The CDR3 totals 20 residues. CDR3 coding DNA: TGTGCCAGCAGCAAAGCCTCGAGCGGGGGGCAGTTGGGGAACACCGGGGAGCTGTTTTTT. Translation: CASSKASSGGQLGNTGELFF.

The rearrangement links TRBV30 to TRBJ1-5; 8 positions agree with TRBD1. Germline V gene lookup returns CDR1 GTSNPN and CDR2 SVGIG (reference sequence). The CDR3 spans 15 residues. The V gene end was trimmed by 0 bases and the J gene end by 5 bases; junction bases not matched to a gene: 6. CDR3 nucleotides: TGTGCCTGGAGTGTACAGGGGGAATGGGATCAGCCCCAGCATTTT. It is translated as CAWSVQGEWDQPQHF.

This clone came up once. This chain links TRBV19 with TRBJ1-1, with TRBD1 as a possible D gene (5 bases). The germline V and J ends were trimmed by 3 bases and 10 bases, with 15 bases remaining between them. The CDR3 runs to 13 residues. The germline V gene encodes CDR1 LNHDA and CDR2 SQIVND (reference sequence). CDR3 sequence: CASSIKAQATAFF. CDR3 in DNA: TGTGCCAGTAGTATTAAGGCACAGGCGACAGCTTTCTTT.

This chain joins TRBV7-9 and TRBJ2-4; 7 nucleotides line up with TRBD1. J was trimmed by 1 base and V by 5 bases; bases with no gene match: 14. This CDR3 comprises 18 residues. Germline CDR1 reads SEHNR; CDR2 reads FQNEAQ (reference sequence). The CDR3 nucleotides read TGTGCCAGCAGCCCAACCCCAACCGGGACAGTCGCCAAAAACATTCAGTACTTC. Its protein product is CASSPTPTGTVAKNIQYF.

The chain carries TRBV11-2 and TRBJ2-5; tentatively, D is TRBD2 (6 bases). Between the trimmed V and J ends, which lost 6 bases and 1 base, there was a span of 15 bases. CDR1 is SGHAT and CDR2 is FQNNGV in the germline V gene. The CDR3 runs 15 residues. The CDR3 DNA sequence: TGTGCCAGCAGTCAAGTGGAGGGGCTCCAAGAGACCCAGTACTTC. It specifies CASSQVEGLQETQYF. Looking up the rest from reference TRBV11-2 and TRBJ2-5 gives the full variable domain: EAGVAQSPRYKIIEKRQSVAFWCNPISGHATLYWYQQILGQGPKLLIQFQNNGVVDDSQLPKDRFSAERLKGVDSTLKIQPAKLEDSAVYLCASSQVEGLQETQYFGPGTRLLVL.

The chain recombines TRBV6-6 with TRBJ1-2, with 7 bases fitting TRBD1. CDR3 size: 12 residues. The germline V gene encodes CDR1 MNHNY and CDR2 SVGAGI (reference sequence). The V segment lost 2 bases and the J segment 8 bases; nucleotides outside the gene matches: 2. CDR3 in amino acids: CASSYRQGGYTF. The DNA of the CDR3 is TGTGCCAGCAGTTACCGACAGGGAGGCTACACCTTC.

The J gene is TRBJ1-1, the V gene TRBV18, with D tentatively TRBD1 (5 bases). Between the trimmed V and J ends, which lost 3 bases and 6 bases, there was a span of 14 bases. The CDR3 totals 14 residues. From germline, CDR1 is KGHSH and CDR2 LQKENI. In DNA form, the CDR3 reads TGTGCCAGCTCACCGGAGGGGCTTTATTCTGAAGCTTTCTTT. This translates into CASSPEGLYSEAFF.

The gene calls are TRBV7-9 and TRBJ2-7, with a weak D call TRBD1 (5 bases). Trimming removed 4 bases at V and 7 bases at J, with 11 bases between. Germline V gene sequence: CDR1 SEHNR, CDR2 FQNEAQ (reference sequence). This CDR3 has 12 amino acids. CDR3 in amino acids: CASSSTVGEQYF. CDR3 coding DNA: TGTGCCAGCAGCTCGACAGTGGGGGAGCAGTACTTC.

Here the CDR3 DNA reads TGTGCCGGATGGGGCGGGGGGCCCAACAATGAGCAGTTCTTC. This codes for CAGWGGGPNNEQFF. The rearrangement links TRBV11-2 to TRBJ2-1; the match to TRBD2 covers 8 bases. In germline, CDR1 is SGHAT, CDR2 FQNNGV. V shed 11 bases, J shed 5 bases, and the junction held 11 bases outside the gene matches. This CDR3 is 14 amino acids long.

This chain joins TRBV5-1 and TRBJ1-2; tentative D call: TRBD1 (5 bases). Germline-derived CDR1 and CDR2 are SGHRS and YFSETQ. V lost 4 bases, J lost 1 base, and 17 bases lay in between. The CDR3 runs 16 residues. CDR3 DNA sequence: TGCGCCAGCAGCGATGGACATCAAGTACTTAACTATGGCTACACCTTC. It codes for CASSDGHQVLNYGYTF.

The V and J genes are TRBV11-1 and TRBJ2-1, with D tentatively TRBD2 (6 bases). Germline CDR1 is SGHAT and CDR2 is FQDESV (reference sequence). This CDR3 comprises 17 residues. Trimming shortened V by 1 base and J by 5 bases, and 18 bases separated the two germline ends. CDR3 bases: TGTGCCAGCAGCTTAGTCAGGGCCCGGTGGGGGGACAATGAGCAGTTCTTC. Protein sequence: CASSLVRARWGDNEQFF.

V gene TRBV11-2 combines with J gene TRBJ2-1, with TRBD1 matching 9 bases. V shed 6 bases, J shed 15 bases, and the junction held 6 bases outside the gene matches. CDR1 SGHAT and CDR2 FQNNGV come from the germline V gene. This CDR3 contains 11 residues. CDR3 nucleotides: TGTGCCAGCAGGGCACGGGACAGGGCGTTCTTC. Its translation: CASRARDRAFF.

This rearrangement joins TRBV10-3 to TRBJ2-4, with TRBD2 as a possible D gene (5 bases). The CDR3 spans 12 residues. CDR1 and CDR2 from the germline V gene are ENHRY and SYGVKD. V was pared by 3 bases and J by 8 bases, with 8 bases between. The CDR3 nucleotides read TGTGCCATCAGTGACCGGGGATACATTCAGTACTTC. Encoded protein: CAISDRGYIQYF.

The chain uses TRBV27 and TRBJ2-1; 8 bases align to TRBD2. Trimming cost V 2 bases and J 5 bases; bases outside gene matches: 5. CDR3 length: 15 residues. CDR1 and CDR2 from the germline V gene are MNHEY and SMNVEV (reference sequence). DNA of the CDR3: TGTGCCAGCAGTTTAGGTAGCGGGGAAAACAATGAGCAGTTCTTC. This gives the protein CASSLGSGENNEQFF.

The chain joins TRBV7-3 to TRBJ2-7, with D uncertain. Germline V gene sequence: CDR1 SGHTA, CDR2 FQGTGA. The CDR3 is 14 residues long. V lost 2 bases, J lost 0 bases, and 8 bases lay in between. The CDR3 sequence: CASSLSKSSYEQYF. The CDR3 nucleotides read TGTGCCAGCAGCTTATCCAAGAGCTCCTACGAGCAGTACTTC.

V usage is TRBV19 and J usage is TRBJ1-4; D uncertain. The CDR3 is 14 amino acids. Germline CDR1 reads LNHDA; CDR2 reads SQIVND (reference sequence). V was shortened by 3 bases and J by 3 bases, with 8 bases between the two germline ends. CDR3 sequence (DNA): TGTGCCAGTAGTATCCGGGGTCCTAATGAAAAACTGTTTTTT. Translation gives CASSIRGPNEKLFF.